A single sample is the source of the 6 T cell receptor beta chains below, sequenced in a study of graft-versus-host responses after intestinal transplantation. No antigen is known for these receptors. Here immunoSEQ multiplex PCR was the method, and the copy in TCRdb shows in-frame clones only, minus some. The sample has 150,000 or so clones, around 90% seen once. The material was unstimulated CD4+ T cells sorted from spleen or lymph node cells, obtained before intestinal transplant. All receptors derive from a human donor who received an intestinal transplant.

This clone was seen a single time. The chain is built from TRBV28 and TRBJ1-2; a weak D match, TRBD1 (6 bases). The CDR3 is 16 residues long. The V and J ends lost 6 bases and 6 bases respectively, with 23 bases between them. Germline values: CDR1 MDHEN, CDR2 SYDVKM. The CDR3 is CASSQTNRRGQHGYTF. CDR3 nucleotide sequence: TGTGCCAGCAGCCAAACCAATCGCCGGGGGCAACATGGCTACACCTTC.

This clone appeared once. This sequence joins TRBV5-1 and TRBJ1-2; no firm D call. Germline CDR1 SGHRS, CDR2 YFSETQ. The CDR3 length is 14 residues. V lost 0 bases, J lost 7 bases, and 13 bases lay in between. In nucleotides, the CDR3 is TGCGCCAGCAGCTTGGGGGAAGAAGGTCGTGGCTACACCTTC. This sequence encodes CASSLGEEGRGYTF. Combining the CDR3 with reference TRBV5-1 and TRBJ1-2 gives the whole variable domain KAGVTQTPRYLIKTRGQQVTLSCSPISGHRSVSWYQQTPGQGLQFLFEYFSETQRNKGNFPGRFSGRQFSNSRSEMNVSTLELGDSALYLCASSLGEEGRGYTFGSGTRLTVV.

The chain uses TRBV19 and TRBJ2-1; 7 bases match TRBD2. Germline CDR1 LNHDA, CDR2 SQIVND (reference sequence). The length of the CDR3 is 17 residues. V shed 3 bases and J 0 bases; nucleotides not matched to a gene: 8. The CDR3 sequence is CASSIAGRLLSYNEQFF. The CDR3 region has the DNA TGTGCCAGTAGTATCGCCGGGAGGCTCCTCTCCTACAATGAGCAGTTCTTC. Based on the CDR3 plus reference TRBV19 and TRBJ2-1, the full variable domain is DGGITQSPKYLFRKEGQNVTLSCEQNLNHDAMYWYRQDPGQGLRLIYYSQIVNDFQKGDIAEGYSVSREKKESFPLTVTSAQKNPTAFYLCASSIAGRLLSYNEQFFGPGTRLTVL.

The chain joins TRBV15 to TRBJ1-1; 10 nucleotides align to TRBD1. Trimming at V came to 2 bases and at J to 5 bases, leaving 5 bases not matched to a gene. Germline-derived CDR1 and CDR2 are LNHNV and YYDKDF (reference sequence). CDR3 length: 15 amino acids. In DNA, the CDR3 is TGTGCCACCAGCAGATCCGGGACAGGGGAGACTGAAGCTTTCTTT. Its translation: CATSRSGTGETEAFF.

The chain links TRBV5-1 to TRBJ1-1; no clear D gene. Trimming cost V 4 bases and J 2 bases, with 12 bases left between them. The CDR3 totals 14 residues. Per the germline V gene, CDR1 is SGHRS and CDR2 is YFSETQ. The CDR3 protein is CASSPIGINTEAFF. CDR3 sequence (DNA): TGCGCCAGCAGCCCTATCGGGATCAACACTGAAGCTTTCTTT. Variable domain in full (rest from reference TRBV5-1 and TRBJ1-1): KAGVTQTPRYLIKTRGQQVTLSCSPISGHRSVSWYQQTPGQGLQFLFEYFSETQRNKGNFPGRFSGRQFSNSRSEMNVSTLELGDSALYLCASSPIGINTEAFFGQGTRLTVV.

V is TRBV18 and J is TRBJ2-6; 7 nucleotides line up with TRBD2. Unmatched junction bases numbered 3, after V lost 0 bases and J lost 4 bases. Germline values: CDR1 KGHSH, CDR2 LQKENI. The CDR3 runs to 16 residues. The CDR3 loop is CASSPPGGSGANVLTF. CDR3 nucleotide sequence: TGTGCCAGCTCACCACCGGGAGGGTCGGGGGCCAACGTCCTGACTTTC. The full variable domain, rest sourced from reference TRBV18 and TRBJ2-6, is NAGVMQNPRHLVRRRGQEARLRCSPMKGHSHVYWYRQLPEEGLKFMVYLQKENIIDESGMPKERFSAEFPKEGPSILRIQQVVRGDSAAYFCASSPPGGSGANVLTFGAGSRLTVL.